The subject of this entry is one T cell receptor beta chain. Its specificity is unknown. The ends lost 4 bases at V and 4 bases at J; junction bases unmatched: 8. Germline lookup yields CDR1 SGDLS and CDR2 YYNGEE. The CDR3 consists of 15 residues. Source study methods: A productive frequency of 2.59 x 10-5 was the lowest detectable. The table came from immunoSEQ multiplex PCR; TCRdb's copy has only in-frame clones and leaves some out. V and J calls and clone size are as listed in that table; D and trimming were resolved from the DNA. The data show 30,000 to 40,000 clones, about 91% seen once. The data originate from a study of STAT5B mutations in CD4+ large granular lymphocyte leukemia. Study outcomes and limitations: Without HLA matching, higher CD4+ than CD8+ T-LGLL clonality could reflect small sample size. Without putative leukemic clones, patient CD4-sorted repertoires remained more clonal than healthy CD4+ repertoires. Compared with healthy controls (2/35), patient top clones favored TRBV06 (8/27).

This receptor was obtained from a human donor in good health. The sequenced material came from CD4+ T cells from blood buffy coats. This sequence joins TRBV9 and TRBJ1-2; TRBD1 aligns across 9 bases. CDR3 in amino acids: CASSPGQGWGYGYTF. The CDR3 coding sequence is TGTGCCAGCAGCCCGGGACAGGGTTGGGGCTATGGCTACACCTTC.